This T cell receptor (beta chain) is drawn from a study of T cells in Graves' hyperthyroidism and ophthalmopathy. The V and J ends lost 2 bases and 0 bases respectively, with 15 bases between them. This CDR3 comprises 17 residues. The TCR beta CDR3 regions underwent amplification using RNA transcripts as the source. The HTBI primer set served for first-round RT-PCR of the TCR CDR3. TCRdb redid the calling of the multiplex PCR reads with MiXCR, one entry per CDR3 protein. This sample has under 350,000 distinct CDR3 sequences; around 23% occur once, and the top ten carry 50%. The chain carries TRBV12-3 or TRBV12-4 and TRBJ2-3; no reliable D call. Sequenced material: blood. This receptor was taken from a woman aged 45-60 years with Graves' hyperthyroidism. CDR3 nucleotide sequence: TGTGCCAGCAGTTTACGACCTACAACTTCTAGCACAGATACGCAGTATTTT. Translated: CASSLRPTTSSTDTQYF.